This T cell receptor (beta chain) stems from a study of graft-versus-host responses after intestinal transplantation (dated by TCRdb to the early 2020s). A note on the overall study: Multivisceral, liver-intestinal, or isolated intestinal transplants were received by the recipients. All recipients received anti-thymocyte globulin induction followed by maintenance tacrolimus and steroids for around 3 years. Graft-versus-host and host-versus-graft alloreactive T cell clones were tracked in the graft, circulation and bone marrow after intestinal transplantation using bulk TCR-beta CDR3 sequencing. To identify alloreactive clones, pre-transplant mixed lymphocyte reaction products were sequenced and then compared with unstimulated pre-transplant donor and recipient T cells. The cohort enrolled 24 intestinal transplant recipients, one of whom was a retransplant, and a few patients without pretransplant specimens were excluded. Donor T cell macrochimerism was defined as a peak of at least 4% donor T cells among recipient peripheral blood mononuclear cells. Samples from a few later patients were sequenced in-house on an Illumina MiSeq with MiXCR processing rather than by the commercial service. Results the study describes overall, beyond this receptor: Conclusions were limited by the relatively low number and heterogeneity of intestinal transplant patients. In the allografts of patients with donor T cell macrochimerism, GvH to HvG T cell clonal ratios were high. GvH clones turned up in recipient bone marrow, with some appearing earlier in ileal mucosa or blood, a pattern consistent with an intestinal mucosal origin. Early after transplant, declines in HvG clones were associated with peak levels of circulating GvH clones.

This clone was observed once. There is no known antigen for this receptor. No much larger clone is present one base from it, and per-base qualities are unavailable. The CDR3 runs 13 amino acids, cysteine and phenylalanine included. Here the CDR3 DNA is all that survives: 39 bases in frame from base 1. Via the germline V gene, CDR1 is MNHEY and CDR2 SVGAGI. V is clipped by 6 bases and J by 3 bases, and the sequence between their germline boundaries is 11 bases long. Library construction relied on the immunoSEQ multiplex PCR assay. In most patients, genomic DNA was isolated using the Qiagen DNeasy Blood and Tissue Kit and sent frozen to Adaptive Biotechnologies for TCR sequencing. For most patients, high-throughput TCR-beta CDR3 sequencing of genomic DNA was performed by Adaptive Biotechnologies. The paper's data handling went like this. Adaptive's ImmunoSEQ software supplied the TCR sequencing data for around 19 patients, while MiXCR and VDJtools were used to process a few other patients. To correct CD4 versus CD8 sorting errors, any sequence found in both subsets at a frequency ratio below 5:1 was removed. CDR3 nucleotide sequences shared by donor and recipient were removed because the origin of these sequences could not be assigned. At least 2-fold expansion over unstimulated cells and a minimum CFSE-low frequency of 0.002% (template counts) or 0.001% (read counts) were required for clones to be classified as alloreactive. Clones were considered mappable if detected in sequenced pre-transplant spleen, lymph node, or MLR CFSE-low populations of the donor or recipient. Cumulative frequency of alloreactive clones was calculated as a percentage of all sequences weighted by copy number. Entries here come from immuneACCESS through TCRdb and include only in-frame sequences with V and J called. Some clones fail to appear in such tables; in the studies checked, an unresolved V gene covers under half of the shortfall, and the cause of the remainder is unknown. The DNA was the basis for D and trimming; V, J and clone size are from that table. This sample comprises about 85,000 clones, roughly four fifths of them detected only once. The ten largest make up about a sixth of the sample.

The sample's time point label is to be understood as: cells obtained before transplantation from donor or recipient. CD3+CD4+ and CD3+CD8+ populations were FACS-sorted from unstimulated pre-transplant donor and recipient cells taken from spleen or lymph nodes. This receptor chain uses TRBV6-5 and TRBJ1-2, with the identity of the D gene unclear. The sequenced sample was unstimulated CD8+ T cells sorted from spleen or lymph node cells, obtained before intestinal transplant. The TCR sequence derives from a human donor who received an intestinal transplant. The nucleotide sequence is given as TGTGCCAGCAGACGCGAGGAGGACTATGGCTACACCTTC. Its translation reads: CASRREEDYGYTF.